This T cell receptor beta chain was identified during a study of CD8+CD57+ T cells in acquired aplastic anemia. Study-wide context: Yields of DNA that came from sorted CD4+ and CD8+ cells averaged around 3 ug. Overall study findings and caveats: Fewer than 30 CD8+ CDR3 sequences were shared between patients and controls.

CDR1 and CDR2 from the germline V gene are ENHRY and SYGVKD. CDR3 size: 17 residues. V dropped 5 bases and J dropped 1; count of bases not matched to a gene: 7. CD8+CD57+ cell expansion had been shown by flow cytometry in patients chosen for sequencing. The enrolled patients all had severe acquired aplastic anemia. No patient had been given any therapy when blood was sampled. Profiling of TCR beta VDJ combinations and CDR3 sequences used genomic DNA as template. TCRdb reprocessed the reads via MiXCR and lists one record per CDR3 protein. The table records approximately 120,000 distinct CDR3 sequences, roughly 40% of them present only once. This clonotype was picked up one time. The antigen is unknown. Given a much more abundant clone one base away, this may be a read error.

The chain joins TRBV10-3 to TRBJ1-5; the match to TRBD1 covers 11 bases. The TCR sequence derives from a human donor with aplastic anemia. What was sequenced was sorted CD4+, CD8+, or CD8+CD57+ T cells (not recorded which) from PBMCs. CDR3 sequence reads: CAISQGQGARSNQPQHF. The CDR3 nucleotides are TGTGCCATCAGTCAAGGACAGGGGGCGCGAAGCAATCAGCCCCAGCATTTT.